The T cell receptor beta chain described here comes from a study of T-cell memory formation after mild COVID-19. Study-level results: Some SARS-CoV-2-responding clones were already detected in memory before infection.

The germline CDR1 and CDR2 sequences are SGHTA and FQGNSA. The CDR3 loop spans 16 amino acids. Trimming removed 9 bases from V and 4 bases from J, with 21 bases in between. MiXCR, applied by TCRdb to the 5' RACE reads, yields one record per CDR3 protein. Seen here are around 300,000 distinct CDR3 sequences, 10% to 15% observed once, and the top ten hold roughly 23%. A note on this clonotype: Its antigen is currently unknown.

The receptor comes from a man aged 18 to 29 who had mild COVID-19 (a few samples of this study predate the infection). Cell type and time point are not known. J is TRBJ2-2 and V is TRBV7-2, with no clear D. Input material: PBMCs or a T cell subset sorted from them (not recorded which). The chain's CDR3 is CARSSSRAVSTGELFF. The CDR3 bases are TGTGCCAGGAGCAGCTCTCGCGCAGTCAGCACCGGGGAGCTGTTTTTT.